Listed below are T cell receptor beta chains from one sample, sequenced in a study of blood T cells in healthy people across ages. Each CDR3 protein is one row after TCRdb ran MiXCR on the 5' RACE reads. The top ten clones hold about 2.1% of a sample with about 1.8 million distinct CDR3 sequences, 49% of them seen once. Sequenced: blood. The receptors here all came from a woman in her 40s in good health. CDR3s include the opening cysteine and the closing phenylalanine or tryptophan. The order of the fields is D gene, clone size, J gene, V gene, CDR3 protein, CDR3 DNA. The D gene is left open where the match is weak. Some rows mark clone size as missing; the rest say once, few, many or name a class of expanded clone.

TRBD1 NA TRBJ2-1 TRBV9 CASSVAGQGFDNEQFF TGTGCCAGCAGCGTAGCCGGACAGGGGTTCGACAATGAGCAGTTCTTC
TRBD1 NA TRBJ2-3 TRBV6-5 CASSLQGLPTDTQYF TGTGCCAGCAGTTTACAGGGGCTTCCCACAGATACGCAGTATTTT
NA NA TRBJ2-6 TRBV6-2/TRBV6-3 CATAVGGSGANVLTF TGTGCCACGGCCGTCGGGGGATCTGGGGCCAACGTCCTGACTTTC
NA NA TRBJ2-7 TRBV20-1 CSPGSSYEQYF TGCAGTCCAGGGAGTTCCTACGAGCAGTACTTC
TRBD1 NA TRBJ1-2 TRBV12-3/TRBV12-4 CASNNARTGDGYTF TGTGCCAGCAATAATGCCCGGACAGGGGATGGCTACACCTTC
TRBD1 NA TRBJ2-2 TRBV20-1 CSARAPGGFPRELFF TGCAGTGCTAGAGCGCCAGGGGGCTTTCCCCGGGAGCTGTTTTTT
TRBD1 few TRBJ2-1 TRBV7-2 CASSLMGQRYNEQFF TGTGCCAGCAGCTTAATGGGACAGCGCTACAATGAGCAGTTCTTC
NA NA TRBJ2-7 TRBV21-1 CASRRRQGRSYEQYF TGTGCCAGCAGAAGGCGGCAGGGGAGATCCTACGAGCAGTACTTC
TRBD1 NA TRBJ2-3 TRBV12-5 CASGWLGQGGADTQYF TGTGCTAGTGGTTGGCTGGGACAGGGTGGCGCAGATACGCAGTATTTT
TRBD1 NA TRBJ1-2 TRBV7-9 CASSSGQGNYYGYTF TGTGCCAGCAGCTCGGGACAGGGGAACTACTATGGCTACACCTTC
NA few TRBJ2-5 TRBV7-2 CASRERLVATQYF TGTGCCAGCAGGGAAAGACTAGTCGCGACCCAGTACTTC
NA NA TRBJ2-1 TRBV10-2 CASRGPGPNNEQFF TGCGCCAGCAGAGGACCGGGCCCCAACAATGAGCAGTTCTTC
TRBD2 NA TRBJ2-3 TRBV20-1 CSAFSRAAGLTDTQYF TGCAGTGCTTTCTCAAGGGCAGCGGGGCTCACAGATACGCAGTATTTT
TRBD2 few TRBJ2-1 TRBV4-3 CASSQDPYGLVAGSYNEQFF TGCGCCAGCAGCCAAGACCCCTACGGTCTGGTAGCGGGGTCCTACAATGAGCAGTTCTTC
NA NA TRBJ2-7 TRBV5-5 CASSPGSSREQYF TGTGCCAGCAGCCCCGGGTCTTCTCGGGAGCAGTACTTC
NA NA TRBJ2-1 TRBV9 CASSLGRKAGNEQFF TGTGCCAGCAGCCTGGGACGGAAAGCTGGAAATGAGCAGTTCTTC
NA NA TRBJ1-2 TRBV28 CASISGTPTRYGHTF TGTGCCAGCATTAGCGGGACTCCTACCCGCTATGGCCACACCTTC
NA few TRBJ2-7 TRBV28 CASSNAGTYYEQYF TGTGCCAGCAGTAATGCCGGGACCTACTACGAGCAGTACTTC
NA few TRBJ2-5 TRBV10-2 CASSDRWETQYF TGCGCCAGCAGTGATCGGTGGGAGACCCAGTACTTC
NA NA TRBJ1-1 TRBV7-9 CASSKIDREAFF TGTGCCAGCAGCAAAATCGACAGGGAAGCTTTCTTT
NA few TRBJ2-1 TRBV28 CASSGHGGGEQFF TGTGCCAGCAGTGGGCACGGTGGTGGGGAGCAGTTCTTC
NA NA TRBJ2-3 TRBV20-1 CSARAHFITDTQYF TGCAGTGCTAGAGCCCATTTTATCACAGATACGCAGTATTTT
NA NA TRBJ1-2 TRBV6-1 CASRDTGNYGYTF TGTGCCAGCAGGGATACAGGGAACTATGGCTACACCTTC
NA NA TRBJ1-2 TRBV27 CASSLSWSNGYTF TGTGCCAGCAGTTTATCGTGGTCTAATGGCTACACCTTC
TRBD1 NA TRBJ1-4 TRBV7-2 CASSLDRAGEKLFF TGTGCCAGCAGCCTCGACAGGGCGGGGGAAAAACTGTTTTTT
TRBD1 NA TRBJ1-2 TRBV4-1 CASSQLVGTGYGYTF TGCGCCAGCAGCCAACTGGTCGGGACAGGATATGGCTACACCTTC
NA NA TRBJ2-3 TRBV9 CASSLRATGYPDTQYF TGTGCCAGCAGCCTAAGGGCCACAGGGTACCCAGATACGCAGTATTTT
NA NA TRBJ1-1 TRBV7-8 CASVQGVPDTEAFF TGTGCCAGCGTCCAGGGCGTCCCGGACACTGAAGCTTTCTTT
NA NA TRBJ2-7 TRBV6-2/TRBV6-3 CASSYRGRVPGEQYF TGTGCCAGCAGTTACCGAGGCAGGGTCCCCGGCGAGCAGTACTTC
NA few TRBJ2-3 TRBV5-1 CASSLRAVPSVDTQYF TGCGCCAGCAGCTTGCGGGCGGTCCCATCCGTAGATACGCAGTATTTT